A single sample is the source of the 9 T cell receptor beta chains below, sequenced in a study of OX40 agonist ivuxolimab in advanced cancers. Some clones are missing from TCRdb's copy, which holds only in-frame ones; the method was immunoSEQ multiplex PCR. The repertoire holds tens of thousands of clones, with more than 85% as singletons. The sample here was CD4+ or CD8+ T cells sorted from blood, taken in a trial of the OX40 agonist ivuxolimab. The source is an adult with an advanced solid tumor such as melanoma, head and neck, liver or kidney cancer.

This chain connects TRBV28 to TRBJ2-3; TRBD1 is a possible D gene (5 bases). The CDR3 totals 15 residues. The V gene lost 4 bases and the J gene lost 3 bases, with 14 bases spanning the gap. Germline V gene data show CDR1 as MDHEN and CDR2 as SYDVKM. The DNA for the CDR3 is TGTGCCAGCAGTTCGCAGGGCGGATGGACAGATACGCAGTATTTT. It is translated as CASSSQGGWTDTQYF.

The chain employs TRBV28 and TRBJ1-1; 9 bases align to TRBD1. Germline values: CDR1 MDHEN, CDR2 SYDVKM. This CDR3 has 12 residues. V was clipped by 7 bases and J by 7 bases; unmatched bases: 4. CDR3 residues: CASTQGAVEAFF. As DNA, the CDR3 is TGTGCCAGCACACAGGGGGCGGTTGAAGCTTTCTTT.

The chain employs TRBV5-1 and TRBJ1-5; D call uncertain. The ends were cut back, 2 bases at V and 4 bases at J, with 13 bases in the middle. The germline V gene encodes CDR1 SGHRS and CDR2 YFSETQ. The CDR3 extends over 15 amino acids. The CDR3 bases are TGCGCCAGCAGCTTAGGAGCAGGACTGAATCAGCCCCAGCATTTT. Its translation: CASSLGAGLNQPQHF.

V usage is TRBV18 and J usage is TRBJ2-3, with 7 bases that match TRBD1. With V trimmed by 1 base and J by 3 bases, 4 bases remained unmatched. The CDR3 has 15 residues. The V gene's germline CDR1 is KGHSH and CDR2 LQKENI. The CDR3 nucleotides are TGTGCCAGCTCACCACTGGGGACAGAGACAGATACGCAGTATTTT. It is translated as CASSPLGTETDTQYF.

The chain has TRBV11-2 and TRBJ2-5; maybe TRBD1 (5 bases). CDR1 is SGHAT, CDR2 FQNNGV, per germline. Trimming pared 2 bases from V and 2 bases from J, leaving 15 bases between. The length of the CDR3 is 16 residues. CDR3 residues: CASSLWTKNRQETQYF. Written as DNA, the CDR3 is TGTGCCAGCAGCTTATGGACGAAAAACAGGCAAGAGACCCAGTACTTC.

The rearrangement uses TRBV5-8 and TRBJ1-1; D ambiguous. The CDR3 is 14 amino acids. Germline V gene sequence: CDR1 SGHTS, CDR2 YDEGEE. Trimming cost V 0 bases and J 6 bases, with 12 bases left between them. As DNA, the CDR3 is TGTGCCAGCAGCTTGGGCAGCTACTCGTCTGAAGCTTTCTTT. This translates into CASSLGSYSSEAFF.

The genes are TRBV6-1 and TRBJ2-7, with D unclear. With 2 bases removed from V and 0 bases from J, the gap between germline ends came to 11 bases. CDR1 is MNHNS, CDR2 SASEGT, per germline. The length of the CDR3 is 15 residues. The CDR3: CASSERSAHSYEQYF. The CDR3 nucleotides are TGTGCCAGCAGTGAACGGTCTGCCCACTCCTACGAGCAGTACTTC.

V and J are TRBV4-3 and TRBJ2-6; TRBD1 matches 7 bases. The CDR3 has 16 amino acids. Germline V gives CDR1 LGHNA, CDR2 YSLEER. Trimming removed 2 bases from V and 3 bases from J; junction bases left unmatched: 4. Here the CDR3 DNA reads TGCGCCAGCAGCCAACACAGGGGTGATGGGGCCAACGTCCTGACTTTC. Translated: CASSQHRGDGANVLTF.

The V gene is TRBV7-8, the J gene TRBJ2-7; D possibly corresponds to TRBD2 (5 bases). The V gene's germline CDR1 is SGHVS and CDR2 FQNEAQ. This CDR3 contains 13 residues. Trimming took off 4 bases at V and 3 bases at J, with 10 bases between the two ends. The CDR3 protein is CASSWAGNYEQYF. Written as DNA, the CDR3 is TGTGCCAGCAGCTGGGCGGGCAACTACGAGCAGTACTTC.